The 32 T cell receptor beta chains presented below share a single source sample, sequenced in a study of T cells in Graves' hyperthyroidism and ophthalmopathy. TCR beta CDR3 region amplification was performed from RNA transcripts. The TCR CDR3 first-round RT-PCR relied on the HTBI primer set. TCRdb ran MiXCR on the multiplex PCR reads and lists one entry per CDR3 protein. In the table there are 550,000 to 850,000 distinct CDR3 sequences, roughly a sixth of which are singletons. Material for sequencing was blood. The receptors shown here come from a woman aged 45 to 65 with Graves' hyperthyroidism that later progressed to Graves' ophthalmopathy.

This clonotype occurred a few times. The chain uses TRBV29-1 and TRBJ2-1; D gene unclear. Per the germline V gene, CDR1 is SQVTM and CDR2 is ANQGSEA. With 1 base removed from V and 0 bases from J, the gap between germline ends came to 19 bases. The CDR3 consists of 18 residues. CDR3 nucleotide sequence: TGCAGCGTTGAAGGGCCCCCTAAGCGAGGAAGCTCCTACAATGAGCAGTTCTTC. Translating it yields CSVEGPPKRGSSYNEQFF.

Only a few counts were recorded for this clonotype. The chain couples TRBV10-3 to TRBJ2-7; TRBD2 is a possible D gene (7 bases). V lost 3 bases, J lost 3 bases, and 15 bases lay in between. Germline assignment: CDR1 ENHRY and CDR2 SYGVKD. The CDR3 has 15 residues. The CDR3 protein is CAISDGGRGNYEQYF. In DNA form, the CDR3 reads TGTGCCATCAGTGACGGGGGGCGGGGTAACTACGAGCAGTACTTC.

This clonotype was counted between two and nine times. This chain links TRBV7-6 with TRBJ2-6; TRBD1 aligns across 11 bases. Trimming took 0 bases from V and 0 from J; bases not matched to a gene: 10. The CDR3 extends over 21 amino acids. Germline lookup yields CDR1 SGHVS and CDR2 FNYEAQ. The CDR3 here is CASSLAEWDRGDFSGANVLTF. The CDR3 nucleotides read TGTGCCAGCAGCTTAGCGGAGTGGGACAGGGGGGATTTCTCTGGGGCCAACGTCCTGACTTTC.

The rearrangement links TRBV29-1 to TRBJ2-5; D not certain. Trimming removed 1 base at V and 0 bases at J, with 15 bases between. The CDR3 consists of 16 residues. Looked up from germline, CDR1 is SQVTM and CDR2 is ANQGSEA. CDR3 sequence reads: CSVEGYSEKYQETQYF. The CDR3 DNA is TGCAGCGTTGAAGGCTACTCTGAAAAATACCAAGAGACCCAGTACTTC.

This clonotype showed up just a few times. This chain connects TRBV5-5 to TRBJ1-2; D is undetermined. The V and J ends lost 4 bases and 4 bases respectively, with 11 bases between them. The V gene's germline CDR1 is SGHKS and CDR2 YYEKEE (reference sequence). CDR3 size: 13 residues. The CDR3: CASSPRDAYGYTF. As DNA, the CDR3 is TGTGCCAGCAGCCCCCGGGATGCCTATGGCTACACCTTC.

This clonotype has ten or more counts. The chain uses TRBV6-5 and TRBJ2-7; D unresolved. The CDR3 has 11 residues. CDR1 and CDR2 from the germline V gene are MNHEY and SVGAGI. Trimming took 2 bases from V and 2 from J, leaving 1 base between them. In DNA, the CDR3 is TGTGCCAGCAGTTACGCCTACGAGCAGTACTTC. It encodes CASSYAYEQYF.

The rearrangement joins TRBV7-8 to TRBJ1-5; no clear D. This CDR3 contains 16 residues. CDR1 and CDR2 (germline): SGHVS, FQNEAQ. Trimming left V 4 bases short and J 0 bases short, with 13 bases between. CDR3 sequence reads: CASSSVEGNSNQPQHF. For the CDR3, the DNA is TGTGCCAGCAGCTCAGTTGAAGGGAATAGCAATCAGCCCCAGCATTTT. The variable domain in full, with the rest retrieved from reference TRBV7-8 and TRBJ1-5, is GAGVSQSPRYKVAKRGQDVALRCDPISGHVSLFWYQQALGQGPEFLTYFQNEAQLDKSGLPSDRFFAERPEGSVSTLKIQRTQQEDSAVYLCASSSVEGNSNQPQHFGDGTRLSIL.

This clonotype has a count of ten or more. J is TRBJ1-6 and V is TRBV20-1; D is unclear. The CDR3 sequence is 12 residues long. CDR1 and CDR2 (germline): DFQATT, SNEGSKA (reference sequence). Trimming shortened V by 2 bases and J by 10 bases, and 9 bases separated the two germline ends. This chain's CDR3 is CSARKQRSPLHF. Here the CDR3 DNA reads TGCAGTGCTAGAAAGCAGCGGTCACCCCTCCACTTT.

This clonotype was detected a few times. The chain combines TRBV14 with TRBJ1-1; 8 nucleotides agree with TRBD1. The CDR3 is 16 amino acids. Trimming removed 0 bases from V and 1 base from J; junction bases left unmatched: 4. Germline V lookup: CDR1 SGHDN, CDR2 FVKESK. DNA of the CDR3: TGTGCCAGCAGCCAAGATCGGGGGACAGGGAACACTGAAGCTTTCTTT. It translates to CASSQDRGTGNTEAFF.

This clonotype was seen at least ten times. The V and J genes are TRBV18 and TRBJ2-7; the D gene is possibly TRBD2 (7 bases). This CDR3 spans 15 amino acids. V was clipped by 2 bases and J by 1 base, with 12 bases between them. The germline V gene has CDR1 KGHSH and CDR2 LQKENI. In DNA form, the CDR3 reads TGTGCCAGCTCACCAGGGGGGGGCACATCCTACGAGCAGTACTTC. It is translated as CASSPGGGTSYEQYF. The complete variable domain, with remaining parts taken from reference TRBV18 and TRBJ2-7, reads NAGVMQNPRHLVRRRGQEARLRCSPMKGHSHVYWYRQLPEEGLKFMVYLQKENIIDESGMPKERFSAEFPKEGPSILRIQQVVRGDSAAYFCASSPGGGTSYEQYFGPGTRLTVT.

The chain couples TRBV10-1 to TRBJ1-6, with 8 bases fitting TRBD1. The J segment lost 8 bases and the V segment lost 3 bases, leaving 6 bases of the junction unmatched. There are 15 residues in the CDR3. CDR1 is WNHNN, CDR2 SYGVQD, per germline (reference sequence). The CDR3: CASSDRAGGHSPLHF. CDR3 DNA: TGCGCCAGCAGTGATCGGGCAGGGGGCCATTCACCCCTCCACTTT.

This clonotype has ten or more counts. The chain has TRBV2 and TRBJ2-5, with D possibly called TRBD1 or TRBD2 (5 bases each). CDR3 length equals 13 residues. Germline V gives CDR1 SNHLY, CDR2 FYNNEI. Trimming pared 6 bases from V and 5 bases from J, leaving 13 bases between. The CDR3 spells CASRRDLQETQYF. CDR3 sequence (DNA): TGTGCCAGCAGACGGGACCTCCAGGAGACCCAGTACTTC.

The CDR3 is CASNLRGTGELFF. The CDR3 coding sequence is TGTGCCAGTAATCTGCGGGGGACCGGGGAGCTGTTTTTT. The chain employs TRBV19 and TRBJ2-2; 7 nucleotides align to TRBD2. Germline V gene lookup returns CDR1 LNHDA and CDR2 SQIVND (reference sequence). With V trimmed by 7 bases and J by 5 bases, 4 bases remained unmatched. The CDR3 extends over 13 amino acids.

This clonotype has more than one count but fewer than ten. For the CDR3, the DNA is TGTGCCAGCAGCTTAAATGGCAGGGGCAATGAGCAGTTCTTC. This codes for CASSLNGRGNEQFF. This rearrangement joins TRBV7-3 to TRBJ2-1; TRBD1 is a possible D gene (6 bases). The CDR3 spans 14 residues. Trimming removed 1 base at V and 6 bases at J, with 10 bases between. From germline, CDR1 is SGHTA and CDR2 FQGTGA.

The chain's CDR3 is CASSSSRLENQPQHF. As DNA, the CDR3 is TGTGCCAGCAGCTCTAGCCGGCTAGAAAATCAGCCCCAGCATTTT. This chain uses TRBV7-2 with TRBJ1-5; D unclear. The CDR3 is made up of 15 amino acids. Per the germline V gene, CDR1 is SGHTA and CDR2 is FQGNSA. V lost 4 bases, J lost 4 bases, and 14 bases lay in between.

The table lists this clonotype with a few counts. J is TRBJ1-2 and V is TRBV7-9; a weak D match, TRBD1 (6 bases). Per the germline V gene, CDR1 is SEHNR and CDR2 is FQNEAQ (reference sequence). This CDR3 contains 13 residues. Trimming took off 8 bases at V and 9 bases at J, with 19 bases between the two ends. The CDR3 reads CASQEGEELSYTF. CDR3 DNA sequence: TGTGCCAGCCAAGAGGGGGAGGAATTAAGCTACACCTTC. The entire variable domain, with the rest obtained from reference TRBV7-9 and TRBJ1-2, is as follows: DTGVSQNPRHKITKRGQNVTFRCDPISEHNRLYWYRQTLGQGPEFLTYFQNEAQLEKSRLLSDRFSAERPKGSFSTLEIQRTEQGDSAMYLCASQEGEELSYTFGSGTRLTVV.

This clonotype was counted only a few times. The chain joins TRBV5-1 to TRBJ1-1; 7 bases fit TRBD1. Germline values: CDR1 SGHRS, CDR2 YFSETQ. The CDR3 length is 16 residues. After removal of 1 base from V and 6 bases from J, the junction contained 12 bases not matched to a gene. The CDR3 loop reads CASSLILGGRLAEAFF. CDR3 bases: TGCGCCAGCAGCTTGATTTTAGGGGGCCGTCTGGCTGAAGCTTTCTTT.

This clonotype showed up just a few times. This rearrangement joins TRBV27 to TRBJ2-7; 7 bases agree with TRBD1. Germline V lookup: CDR1 MNHEY, CDR2 SMNVEV (reference sequence). The CDR3 extends over 13 amino acids. Trimming at V came to 3 bases and at J to 6 bases, leaving 5 bases not matched to a gene. CDR3 nucleotide sequence: TGTGCCAGCAGTTTTGACAGGGATGGCGAGCAGTACTTC. It encodes CASSFDRDGEQYF.

In this sample, this clonotype turned up many times. This chain connects TRBV6-5 to TRBJ1-1; D may be TRBD1 (5 bases). The ends were cut back, 0 bases at V and 0 bases at J, with 11 bases in the middle. The CDR3 covers 16 residues. Germline assignment: CDR1 MNHEY and CDR2 SVGAGI. CDR3 region: CASSYSGGTLNTEAFF. The CDR3 bases are TGTGCCAGCAGTTACTCGGGAGGGACGTTGAACACTGAAGCTTTCTTT.

This clonotype has more than one count but fewer than ten. CDR3 sequence: CASTLQGSRGETQYF. CDR3 in DNA: TGTGCCAGCACCCTGCAGGGGTCTCGGGGAGAGACCCAGTACTTC. This chain joins TRBV9 and TRBJ2-5, with D tentatively TRBD1 (6 bases). Germline CDR1 is SGDLS and CDR2 is YYNGEE. Trimming took off 6 bases at V and 4 bases at J, with 19 bases between the two ends. The CDR3 consists of 15 residues.

This clonotype was found a few times. The chain carries TRBV11-2 and TRBJ1-1; D ambiguous. Germline V gives CDR1 SGHAT, CDR2 FQNNGV. The V and J ends lost 1 base and 14 bases respectively, with 11 bases between them. CDR3 length: 11 amino acids. The CDR3 DNA reads as TGTGCCAGCAGCTTAGGGACCCCGAAGTTCTTT. Protein product: CASSLGTPKFF.

The chain couples TRBV7-9 to TRBJ2-3; tentative D call: TRBD2 (5 bases). Trimming cost V 4 bases and J 2 bases, with 16 bases left between them. The CDR3 runs to 16 residues. The V gene's germline CDR1 is SEHNR and CDR2 FQNEAQ (reference sequence). The CDR3 here is CASSWELGAFTDTQYF. CDR3 coding DNA: TGTGCCAGCAGCTGGGAGCTAGGTGCGTTCACAGATACGCAGTATTTT.

J is TRBJ1-2 and V is TRBV19; D perhaps matches TRBD1 (5 bases). The germline V gene encodes CDR1 LNHDA and CDR2 SQIVND (reference sequence). There are 12 residues in the CDR3. V was pared by 7 bases and J by 3 bases, with 9 bases between. This chain's CDR3 is CASTMTDYGYTF. CDR3 in DNA: TGTGCCAGTACCATGACAGACTATGGCTACACCTTC.

This clonotype was found many times. The chain recombines TRBV2 with TRBJ2-5; D gene ambiguous. This CDR3 comprises 11 residues. The germline gives CDR1 SNHLY, CDR2 FYNNEI. Trimming shortened V by 8 bases and J by 5 bases, and 9 bases separated the two germline ends. CDR3 residues: CASETAETQYF. The CDR3 region has the DNA TGTGCCAGCGAGACGGCCGAGACCCAGTACTTC.

The rearrangement links TRBV7-9 to TRBJ2-1, with D maybe TRBD1 (5 bases). The CDR3 is 14 residues long. The V gene's germline CDR1 is SEHNR and CDR2 FQNEAQ (reference sequence). Deletions cut 1 base from V and 8 bases from J, with 12 bases between. The CDR3 region has the DNA TGTGCCAGCAGCTTAGGGCAGGGAATCCATGAGCAGTTCTTC. It specifies CASSLGQGIHEQFF.

J is TRBJ1-5 and V is TRBV20-1, with D hard to call. V shed 5 bases and J shed 6 bases, with 11 bases lying between them. CDR1 and CDR2 (germline): DFQATT, SNEGSKA (reference sequence). CDR3 length equals 12 residues. The DNA of the CDR3 is TGCAGTGCTCACACAGTGCGTCAGCCCCAGCATTTT. Protein: CSAHTVRQPQHF.

Ten or more counts support this clonotype. The rearrangement joins TRBV7-8 to TRBJ2-1, with 7 bases matching TRBD1. With 7 bases clipped from V and 0 bases from J, the junction kept 9 bases outside the gene matches. The CDR3 covers 16 residues. Per the germline V gene, CDR1 is SGHVS and CDR2 is FQNEAQ. The CDR3 DNA sequence: TGTGCCAGCACCGAGTGGGGACAGAGCTCCTACAATGAGCAGTTCTTC. Amino acid sequence: CASTEWGQSSYNEQFF.

This clonotype showed up just a few times. This rearrangement joins TRBV18 to TRBJ2-2; D is undetermined. The CDR3 contains 16 residues. Trimming removed 3 bases from V and 0 bases from J, with 11 bases in between. CDR1 and CDR2 from the germline V gene are KGHSH and LQKENI. The CDR3 sequence is CASSPGHPANTGELFF. DNA of the CDR3: TGTGCCAGCTCACCGGGCCACCCTGCGAACACCGGGGAGCTGTTTTTT.

In the case of this clonotype: One end of the junction varies from germline; a read error may be responsible. The CDR3 region has the DNA TGTGCCAGCAGCGTTGAACAGGGGGGGAACACTGAAGCTCTCTTT. Its translation is CASSVEQGGNTEALF. The V call is TRBV6-2 or TRBV6-3, the J call TRBJ1-1, with 8 bases lining up with TRBD1. The CDR3 has 15 amino acids. The germline V gene has CDR1 MNHEY and CDR2 SVGEGT.

This clonotype was observed at least ten times. The chain recombines TRBV30 with TRBJ1-1, with TRBD1 matching over 10 bases. The V segment lost 5 bases and the J segment 4 bases; nucleotides outside the gene matches: 10. Germline V lookup: CDR1 GTSNPN, CDR2 SVGIG (reference sequence). This CDR3 has 15 residues. CDR3 residues: CAWGLGQGVSTEAFF. The CDR3, as DNA: TGTGCCTGGGGACTAGGACAGGGGGTGAGCACTGAAGCTTTCTTT.

The chain joins TRBV30 to TRBJ2-1, with D uncertain. V was clipped by 4 bases and J by 6 bases, with 19 bases between them. The CDR3 totals 15 residues. CDR1 is GTSNPN and CDR2 is SVGIG in the germline V gene (reference sequence). In DNA, the CDR3 is TGTGCCTGGAAAGGGCCGGAGAGTTTGGTCAATGAGCAGTTCTTC. Its translation: CAWKGPESLVNEQFF.

This clonotype was counted between two and nine times. V usage is TRBV6-5 and J usage is TRBJ2-5, with 10 positions matching TRBD2. This CDR3 comprises 16 residues. The germline CDR1 and CDR2 sequences are MNHEY and SVGAGI. V trimming: 2 bases; J trimming: 4 bases; junction bases outside the gene matches: 7. This chain's CDR3 is CASSYRGAGGPETQYF. CDR3 bases: TGTGCCAGCAGTTACAGGGGAGCGGGGGGGCCAGAGACCCAGTACTTC.